Following are 32 T cell receptor beta chains from one sample sequenced in a study of spatial heterogeneity in lung cancer. Time point defined: sample taken at primary tumor resection. TCRdb fed the 5' RACE reads into MiXCR, producing one record per CDR3 protein. The sample lists more than 65,000 distinct CDR3 sequences, approximately 8.1% occurring once. The source was PBMCs, collected at surgery. The receptors stem from a male donor with early-stage non-small cell lung cancer.

The chain couples TRBV4-1 to TRBJ2-7, with D tentatively TRBD2 (5 bases). V was clipped by 3 bases and J by 6 bases, with 12 bases between them. The CDR3 extends over 13 amino acids. Germline V gene sequence: CDR1 MGHRA, CDR2 YSYEKL. The CDR3 DNA reads TGCGCCAGCAGCCATAGGGAGATGGGCGAGCAGTACTTC. Translating it yields CASSHREMGEQYF.

The rearrangement uses TRBV2 and TRBJ2-3; the match to TRBD2 covers 11 bases. Germline CDR1 reads SNHLY; CDR2 reads FYNNEI. The CDR3 consists of 15 residues. Germline trimming cut 3 bases from V and 5 bases from J; bases unmatched to any gene: 4. CDR3 residues: CASSEGLAGGDTQYF. The CDR3 bases are TGTGCCAGCAGTGAGGGTCTAGCGGGAGGAGATACGCAGTATTTT.

At least ten counts were recorded for this clonotype. The chain has TRBV14 and TRBJ2-2; TRBD1 agrees at 9 bases. CDR1 is SGHDN and CDR2 is FVKESK in the germline V gene. The ends lost 4 bases at V and 7 bases at J; junction bases unmatched: 13. The CDR3 sequence is 17 residues long. As DNA, the CDR3 is TGTGCCAGCAGCCTTGCCCTGACAGGGGGAGAGGTCGGGGAGCTGTTTTTT. Translated: CASSLALTGGEVGELFF.

This clonotype was picked up many times. This chain joins TRBV15 and TRBJ1-1; 9 nucleotides align to TRBD1. This CDR3 is 17 amino acids long. The J segment lost 5 bases and the V segment lost 3 bases, leaving 13 bases of the junction unmatched. Germline V lookup: CDR1 LNHNV, CDR2 YYDKDF (reference sequence). CDR3 in amino acids: CATSSGPNRGRGTEAFF. CDR3 nucleotides: TGTGCCACCAGCAGCGGCCCTAACAGGGGGCGAGGGACTGAAGCTTTCTTT.

This clonotype was detected many times. The CDR3 nucleotides are TGTGCCATCAGACCCTTCACGGACGAACGGCAGTTCTTC. Its protein is CAIRPFTDERQFF. The rearrangement uses TRBV10-3 and TRBJ2-1; D unresolved. Germline-derived CDR1 and CDR2 are ENHRY and SYGVKD. The V and J ends lost 6 bases and 12 bases respectively, with 18 bases between them. The CDR3 has 13 residues.

This clonotype was counted at least ten times. The V call is TRBV27, the J call TRBJ1-1, with D uncertain. CDR3 length: 13 residues. Looked up from germline, CDR1 is MNHEY and CDR2 is SMNVEV (reference sequence). The V gene lost 3 bases and the J gene lost 1 base, with 6 bases spanning the gap. CDR3 bases: TGTGCCAGCAGTTTTGGTGGGAACACTGAAGCTTTCTTT. This encodes CASSFGGNTEAFF.

As for this clonotype: This may arise from a read error, as a much more abundant clone is one base away. The chain carries TRBV6-5 and TRBJ1-1; TRBD1 matches at 7 bases. CDR1 and CDR2 (germline): MNHEY, SVGAGI. V trimming: 2 bases; J trimming: 3 bases; junction bases outside the gene matches: 12. This CDR3 comprises 17 residues. The CDR3 sequence: CASSYVRTGDFDTEAFF. The CDR3 bases are TGTGCCAGCAGTTACGTCCGGACAGGAGATTTTGACACTGAAGCTTTCTTT.

This chain uses TRBV19 with TRBJ2-3, with TRBD2 identical over 7 bases. The length of the CDR3 is 14 residues. Unmatched junction bases numbered 5, after V lost 7 bases and J lost 1 base. Germline-derived CDR1 and CDR2 are LNHDA and SQIVND (reference sequence). CDR3 DNA sequence: TGTGCCAGTAAGGTCCTAGCGGGCACAGATACGCAGTATTTT. Protein product: CASKVLAGTDTQYF.

The chain uses TRBV12-3 or TRBV12-4 and TRBJ1-1; TRBD1 might be the D (6 bases). V gave up 3 bases and J gave up 7 bases, with 18 bases separating them. The CDR3 extends over 15 amino acids. The CDR3 sequence is CASSFLTGGEGEAFF. Here the CDR3 DNA reads TGTGCCAGCAGTTTCCTGACAGGCGGCGAGGGTGAAGCTTTCTTT.

This clonotype occurred many times. The genes are TRBV5-1 and TRBJ1-2; D is possibly TRBD1 (5 bases). Deletions cut 5 bases from V and 3 bases from J, with 11 bases between. Germline assignment: CDR1 SGHRS and CDR2 YFSETQ. The CDR3 is 13 amino acids. The CDR3 coding sequence is TGCGCCAGCAGTCTTCGGGGCGACTATGGCTACACCTTC. This translates into CASSLRGDYGYTF.

This clonotype was recorded many times. The chain joins TRBV11-2 to TRBJ2-1, with D tentatively TRBD2 (6 bases). V was shortened by 0 bases and J by 8 bases, with 11 bases between the two germline ends. This CDR3 has 14 residues. Germline-derived CDR1 and CDR2 are SGHAT and FQNNGV. CDR3 region: CASSLEVPGDEQFF. In DNA, the CDR3 is TGTGCCAGCAGCTTAGAAGTCCCGGGGGATGAGCAGTTCTTC.

The V call is TRBV7-3, the J call TRBJ1-1; D is uncertain. Germline CDR1 reads SGHTA; CDR2 reads FQGTGA. Trimming removed 5 bases at V and 1 base at J, with 11 bases between. CDR3 length equals 14 residues. The CDR3 region has the DNA TGTGCCAGCAGCAAAACGGGGAGGAACACTGAAGCTTTCTTT. Translated: CASSKTGRNTEAFF. The variable domain in full, completed from reference TRBV7-3 and TRBJ1-1, reads GAGVSQTPSNKVTEKGKYVELRCDPISGHTALYWYRQSLGQGPEFLIYFQGTGAADDSGLPNDRFFAVRPEGSVSTLKIQRTERGDSAVYLCASSKTGRNTEAFFGQGTRLTVV.

This clonotype was counted ten times or more. CDR3 DNA sequence: TGCAGTGCTCCCGACAGCACCGGGGAGCTGTTTTTT. This encodes CSAPDSTGELFF. V gene TRBV20-1 combines with J gene TRBJ2-2, with D possibly being TRBD1 (5 bases). V was pared by 5 bases and J by 4 bases, with 8 bases between. The CDR3 is 12 residues long. CDR1 is DFQATT, CDR2 SNEGSKA, per germline (reference sequence).

This clonotype was recorded at least ten times. The chain uses TRBV7-2 and TRBJ1-1; D is unresolved. V dropped 3 bases and J dropped 4 bases, with 0 bases sitting between them. Germline assignment: CDR1 SGHTA and CDR2 FQGNSA. This CDR3 is 10 amino acids long. In DNA, the CDR3 is TGTGCCAGCAGCTTCACTGAAGCTTTCTTT. This translates into CASSFTEAFF.

This clonotype turned up a few times. The chain carries TRBV11-3 and TRBJ2-7; D gene uncertain. Germline loops: CDR1 SGHNT, CDR2 YENEEA. CDR3 length: 11 amino acids. Trimming removed 4 bases at V and 5 bases at J, with 6 bases between. This chain's CDR3 is CASSSHHEQYF. The CDR3 nucleotides are TGTGCCAGCAGCTCACATCACGAGCAGTACTTC.

This clonotype was found a few times. This rearrangement joins TRBV30 to TRBJ1-1, with 7 bases that match TRBD1. This CDR3 spans 15 amino acids. Germline trimming cut 2 bases from V and 1 base from J; bases unmatched to any gene: 7. Looked up from germline, CDR1 is GTSNPN and CDR2 is SVGIG (reference sequence). The CDR3 DNA is TGTGCCTGGAGTCCCGTAGGGGGCCAGAACACTGAAGCTTTCTTT. This gives the protein CAWSPVGGQNTEAFF.

This rearrangement joins TRBV11-2 to TRBJ2-3, with 7 bases lining up with TRBD2. Germline V gene data show CDR1 as SGHAT and CDR2 as FQNNGV. CDR3 size: 13 residues. V dropped 2 bases and J dropped 6; count of bases not matched to a gene: 2. The CDR3 DNA reads TGTGCCAGCAGCTTAAAACTAGCGGATACGCAGTATTTT. This gives the protein CASSLKLADTQYF.

The sample holds many counts of this clonotype. The chain joins TRBV30 to TRBJ1-1; the match to TRBD1 covers 7 bases. V dropped 6 bases and J dropped 2; count of bases not matched to a gene: 6. The CDR3 loop spans 13 amino acids. Germline CDR1 and CDR2: GTSNPN and SVGIG (reference sequence). The CDR3 spells CACSGTANTEAFF. The CDR3 DNA is TGTGCCTGTTCCGGGACAGCCAACACTGAAGCTTTCTTT.

This clonotype was seen more than once but under ten times. The V gene is TRBV18, the J gene TRBJ2-7; D remains unclear. CDR1 is KGHSH, CDR2 LQKENI, per germline. The CDR3 has 12 amino acids. Trimming stripped 2 bases from V and 2 bases from J, with 4 bases between. The CDR3 coding sequence is TGTGCCAGCTCACCAGAGACCTACGAGCAGTACTTC. This encodes CASSPETYEQYF.

This clonotype was recorded a few times. The chain has TRBV4-1 and TRBJ2-3; no clear D. V gave up 1 base and J gave up 8 bases, with 10 bases separating them. CDR3 length: 13 amino acids. Per the germline V gene, CDR1 is MGHRA and CDR2 is YSYEKL. As DNA, the CDR3 is TGCGCCAGCAGCCAAGGTGGCGTGAGTACGCAGTATTTT. This encodes CASSQGGVSTQYF.

This clonotype was counted at least ten times. The chain uses TRBV11-2 and TRBJ1-3, with D hard to call. V was trimmed by 5 bases and J by 0 bases, leaving 11 bases between them. CDR1 is SGHAT and CDR2 is FQNNGV in the germline V gene. The CDR3 runs 15 residues. The DNA for the CDR3 is TGTGCCAGCAGCCAGGACGGCAACTCTGGAAACACCATATATTTT. It specifies CASSQDGNSGNTIYF.

This clonotype turned up a few times. This chain links TRBV3-1 with TRBJ1-1, with D uncertain. Trimming removed 4 bases from V and 11 bases from J, with 14 bases in between. Germline V gene data show CDR1 as LGHDT and CDR2 as YNNKEL (reference sequence). The CDR3 consists of 12 residues. The CDR3 DNA reads TGTGCCAGCAGCCGCCGGACGGATGCGGCTTTCTTT. Translated, it gives CASSRRTDAAFF.

The rearrangement links TRBV29-1 to TRBJ2-7; D may be TRBD1 (5 bases). This CDR3 is 12 amino acids long. The V end was cut by 5 bases, the J end by 3 bases, with 11 bases between. CDR1 is SQVTM, CDR2 ANQGSEA, per germline. Written as DNA, the CDR3 is TGCAGCGTTTTGCAGGGAATCTACGAGCAGTACTTC. Amino acids: CSVLQGIYEQYF.

This clonotype was seen many times. This chain connects TRBV6-5 to TRBJ2-3; 9 nucleotides line up with TRBD2. Looked up from germline, CDR1 is MNHEY and CDR2 is SVGAGI. Trimming at V came to 2 bases and at J to 3 bases, leaving 3 bases not matched to a gene. The CDR3 sequence is 15 residues long. This chain's CDR3 is CASSYLAGPTDTQYF. DNA for the CDR3: TGTGCCAGCAGTTACCTAGCGGGACCTACAGATACGCAGTATTTT.

There are a few counts of this clonotype. The chain joins TRBV27 to TRBJ1-2; 8 bases map to TRBD1. The CDR3 spans 13 residues. The V gene's germline CDR1 is MNHEY and CDR2 SMNVEV (reference sequence). V gave up 6 bases and J gave up 4 bases; unmatched junction bases: 4. The CDR3 loop is CASSPDRGYGYTF. The CDR3 DNA reads as TGTGCCAGCAGCCCTGACAGGGGCTATGGCTACACCTTC.

In its sample, this clonotype was seen many times. V gene TRBV29-1 combines with J gene TRBJ2-7, with a weak D call TRBD2 (5 bases). V shed 4 bases and J shed 1 base, with 8 bases lying between them. The length of the CDR3 is 12 residues. CDR1 is SQVTM and CDR2 is ANQGSEA in the germline V gene. In nucleotides, the CDR3 is TGCAGCGTTGCGGGCGGGTCCTACGAGCAGTACTTC. Its protein product is CSVAGGSYEQYF.

This clonotype has ten or more counts. The chain combines TRBV12-3 or TRBV12-4 with TRBJ2-7; D is ambiguous. The germline V and J ends were trimmed by 7 bases and 3 bases, with 16 bases remaining between them. The CDR3 length is 14 residues. The CDR3 is CASTPRLVGYEQYF. The CDR3 DNA is TGTGCCAGCACCCCCCGGTTAGTTGGCTACGAGCAGTACTTC.

CDR3 sequence (DNA): TGTGCCAGCAGCTTAGGGTTCATCACGACTGAAGCTTTCTTT. Translation gives CASSLGFITTEAFF. The J gene is TRBJ1-1, the V gene TRBV11-3; D remains ambiguous. This CDR3 comprises 14 residues. Trimming removed 1 base from V and 5 bases from J, with 11 bases in between. Germline CDR1 and CDR2: SGHNT and YENEEA. The full variable domain, its missing parts supplied by reference TRBV11-3 and TRBJ1-1, is EAGVVQSPRYKIIEKKQPVAFWCNPISGHNTLYWYLQNLGQGPELLIRYENEEAVDDSQLPKDRFSAERLKGVDSTLKIQPAELGDSAVYLCASSLGFITTEAFFGQGTRLTVV.

This clonotype was observed at least ten times. V gene TRBV11-2 combines with J gene TRBJ2-1, with 7 bases aligning to TRBD1. Germline loops: CDR1 SGHAT, CDR2 FQNNGV. Unmatched junction bases numbered 9, after V lost 5 bases and J lost 2 bases. The CDR3 runs 16 residues. CDR3 in amino acids: CASSTTKGGTYNEQFF. DNA for the CDR3: TGTGCCAGCAGCACGACGAAAGGGGGCACCTACAATGAGCAGTTCTTC.

This clonotype has at least ten counts. The J gene is TRBJ2-5, the V gene TRBV6-1; 9 bases line up with TRBD2. V trimming: 6 bases; J trimming: 1 base; junction bases outside the gene matches: 3. The germline gives CDR1 MNHNS, CDR2 SASEGT. The CDR3 contains 14 residues. This CDR3 reads CASSLGLAQETQYF. The CDR3 DNA reads TGTGCCAGCAGCCTGGGACTAGCCCAAGAGACCCAGTACTTC.

This clonotype was recorded at least ten times. The chain couples TRBV7-9 to TRBJ1-3, with D possibly TRBD1 on 5 matching bases. Germline CDR1 is SEHNR and CDR2 is FQNEAQ (reference sequence). The CDR3 runs 12 residues. Trimming shortened V by 6 bases and J by 5 bases, and 8 bases separated the two germline ends. CDR3 loop: CASSPGRNTIYF. The CDR3 region has the DNA TGTGCCAGCAGTCCGGGGCGAAACACCATATATTTT.

This clonotype was counted ten times or more. This sequence joins TRBV5-1 and TRBJ2-2; D perhaps matches TRBD2 (6 bases). The V end was cut by 3 bases, the J end by 5 bases, with 14 bases between. Germline V gene lookup returns CDR1 SGHRS and CDR2 YFSETQ. The CDR3 is 15 residues long. The CDR3 here is CASSSGLSWTGELFF. The CDR3 DNA follows: TGCGCCAGCAGCTCGGGACTGTCTTGGACCGGGGAGCTGTTTTTT.